This T cell receptor (beta chain) was sequenced in a study of shared clonotypes between healthy human individuals. Findings of the study overall: Among donors, sharing of clonotypes was expected to be affected by sequencing depth.

Concerning this clone: Its antigen is not identified.

The study enrolled healthy HIV-negative adults without recent acute infections or vaccinations as donors. V dropped 6 bases and J dropped 2; count of bases not matched to a gene: 8. CDR3 length: 15 residues. Germline loops: CDR1 MRHNA, CDR2 SNTAGT. The table came from immunoSEQ multiplex PCR; TCRdb's copy has only in-frame clones and leaves some out. The profile shows some 1,600,000 clones, approximately 98% of them singletons. The sequencing input was naive CD4+ T cells sorted from blood. Subset of the sample: CD45RA+ positively selected. This rearrangement joins TRBV6-4 to TRBJ2-3; 7 bases line up with TRBD2. The TCR was taken from a man between 25 and 39 years old in good health. CDR3 nucleotides: TGTGCCAGCAGCTTAGCGGGTACAAACACAGATACGCAGTATTTT. Translating it yields CASSLAGTNTDTQYF.